Each of the 28 T cell receptor beta chains below was sequenced from the same sample in a study of OX40 agonist ivuxolimab in advanced cancers. The assay was immunoSEQ multiplex PCR, and TCRdb's table has in-frame clones only and misses some. The sample yields around 95,000 clones, roughly 93% seen once. The sequences come from CD4+ or CD8+ T cells sorted from blood, collected in a trial of the OX40 agonist ivuxolimab. Source of these receptors: an adult with an advanced solid tumor such as melanoma, head and neck, liver or kidney cancer.

V and J are TRBV6-5 and TRBJ2-5, with D perhaps assigned TRBD1 or TRBD2 (5 bases each). CDR3 length: 13 amino acids. Germline values: CDR1 MNHEY, CDR2 SVGAGI. The V end lost 2 bases, the J end lost 5 bases, and 9 bases lay between the germline ends. The CDR3 protein is CASSYPRDETQYF. The CDR3 DNA is TGTGCCAGCAGTTACCCCCGGGACGAGACCCAGTACTTC.

The V gene is TRBV19, the J gene TRBJ1-5; D gene uncertain. V was pared by 2 bases and J by 6 bases, with 14 bases between. The CDR3 spans 15 residues. Germline CDR1 is LNHDA and CDR2 is SQIVND (reference sequence). The CDR3 protein is CASSIRAGTGQPQHF. The DNA for the CDR3 is TGTGCCAGTAGTATAAGGGCAGGAACTGGTCAGCCCCAGCATTTT. Using reference TRBV19 and TRBJ1-5 for the parts outside the CDR3, the full variable domain is DGGITQSPKYLFRKEGQNVTLSCEQNLNHDAMYWYRQDPGQGLRLIYYSQIVNDFQKGDIAEGYSVSREKKESFPLTVTSAQKNPTAFYLCASSIRAGTGQPQHFGDGTRLSIL.

The chain combines TRBV6-5 with TRBJ1-6; no firm D call. Germline V gene data show CDR1 as MNHEY and CDR2 as SVGAGI. V lost 6 bases, J lost 7 bases, and 16 bases lay in between. CDR3 length: 15 amino acids. Here the CDR3 DNA reads TGTGCCAGCAGACTCCAAACCGGTTTCAATTCACCCCTCCACTTT. Its protein product is CASRLQTGFNSPLHF.

The V gene is TRBV6-6, the J gene TRBJ1-5, with D possibly being TRBD1 (5 bases). Germline CDR1 MNHNY, CDR2 SVGAGI (reference sequence). This CDR3 comprises 13 residues. The CDR3 loop reads CAAGGGGAQPQHF. The CDR3 nucleotides read TGTGCGGCGGGCGGGGGAGGGGCTCAGCCCCAGCATTTT.

J is TRBJ1-2 and V is TRBV11-3, with D perhaps matching TRBD1 (6 bases). Germline V CDR1 and CDR2: SGHNT, YENEEA. V was trimmed by 5 bases and J by 3 bases, leaving 16 bases between them. The CDR3 loop spans 15 amino acids. For the CDR3, the DNA is TGTGCCAGCAGCACATACAGGGTAGCGGACTATGGCTACACCTTC. This translates into CASSTYRVADYGYTF.

CDR3 sequence: CAIRIQGRETEAFF. CDR3 coding DNA: TGTGCCATCAGGATACAGGGCCGAGAGACTGAAGCTTTCTTT. The genes are TRBV10-3 and TRBJ1-1; D perhaps matches TRBD1 (6 bases). The germline V and J ends were trimmed by 6 bases and 5 bases, with 16 bases remaining between them. The CDR3 loop spans 14 amino acids. CDR1 and CDR2 (germline): ENHRY, SYGVKD.

This clone is a singleton in its sample. The V gene is TRBV5-4, the J gene TRBJ2-3; 16 bases align to TRBD2. This CDR3 has 16 amino acids. The germline gives CDR1 SGHNT, CDR2 YYREEE (reference sequence). V lost 4 bases, J lost 10 bases, and 9 bases stayed unmatched. The CDR3 DNA follows: TGTGCCAGCAGCACTGGGACTAGCGGGGGGGCCTTCGCGCAGTATTTT. Amino acids: CASSTGTSGGAFAQYF. The full variable domain, completed using reference TRBV5-4 and TRBJ2-3, is ETGVTQSPTHLIKTRGQQVTLRCSSQSGHNTVSWYQQALGQGPQFIFQYYREEENGRGNFPPRFSGLQFPNYSSELNVNALELDDSALYLCASSTGTSGGAFAQYFGPGTRLTVL.

The chain joins TRBV20-1 to TRBJ2-5; tentatively, D is TRBD1 or TRBD2 (6 bases each). Germline V gene lookup returns CDR1 DFQATT and CDR2 SNEGSKA (reference sequence). This CDR3 contains 11 residues. V gave up 7 bases and J gave up 4 bases, with 10 bases separating them. CDR3 protein: CSVGGIETQYF. DNA for the CDR3: TGCAGTGTAGGGGGGATAGAGACCCAGTACTTC.

The rearrangement joins TRBV19 to TRBJ1-4, with TRBD1 as a possible D gene (5 bases). CDR1 LNHDA and CDR2 SQIVND come from the germline V gene (reference sequence). Trimming took 2 bases from V and 4 from J, leaving 14 bases between them. This CDR3 region has 16 residues. The CDR3 here is CASSIPRAGHNEKLFF. The CDR3 nucleotides are TGTGCCAGTAGTATACCTCGGGCGGGGCATAATGAAAAACTGTTTTTT.

The V gene is TRBV7-2, the J gene TRBJ2-1; TRBD2 agrees at 7 bases. The CDR3 has 15 amino acids. The germline V gene has CDR1 SGHTA and CDR2 FQGNSA. The junction had 4 bases not matched to a gene; V was cut back by 1 base and J by 4 bases. CDR3 nucleotide sequence: TGTGCCAGCAGCTTAGTGTGGGGGGGTTACAATGAGCAGTTCTTC. It codes for CASSLVWGGYNEQFF.

The chain joins TRBV30 to TRBJ2-3; TRBD2 aligns across 8 bases. Germline-derived CDR1 and CDR2 are GTSNPN and SVGIG (reference sequence). CDR3 length: 19 residues. After removal of 0 bases from V and 2 bases from J, the junction contained 16 bases not matched to a gene. The CDR3 DNA is TGTGCCTGGAGTGTGCGAGCTCACATACTAGCGGAGTTCACAGATACGCAGTATTTT. This translates into CAWSVRAHILAEFTDTQYF.

This chain links TRBV7-3 with TRBJ2-1; D is possibly TRBD1 or TRBD2 (6 bases each). With 3 bases removed from V and 7 bases from J, the gap between germline ends came to 16 bases. Per the germline V gene, CDR1 is SGHTA and CDR2 is FQGTGA. The CDR3 has 15 amino acids. CDR3 DNA sequence: TGTGCCAGCAGCTTTAATGGGGGGCAAGTTAATGAGCAGTTCTTC. Its translation: CASSFNGGQVNEQFF.

V gene TRBV5-4 combines with J gene TRBJ1-1; D not certain. The germline V and J ends were trimmed by 1 base and 6 bases, with 4 bases remaining between them. Germline CDR1 reads SGHNT; CDR2 reads YYREEE (reference sequence). The CDR3 contains 11 residues. CDR3 in DNA: TGTGCCAGCAGCTTGTTCTCTGAAGCTTTCTTT. It codes for CASSLFSEAFF.

This chain links TRBV18 with TRBJ1-3; no firm D call. V was pared by 3 bases and J by 0 bases, with 9 bases between. Per the germline V gene, CDR1 is KGHSH and CDR2 is LQKENI. The CDR3 is 15 amino acids. The CDR3 region is CASSPDLISGNTIYF. CDR3 DNA sequence: TGTGCCAGCTCACCCGATCTGATCTCTGGAAACACCATATATTTT.

The V call is TRBV27, the J call TRBJ2-5; 8 nucleotides align to TRBD1. V shed 3 bases, J shed 8 bases, and the junction held 8 bases outside the gene matches. From germline, CDR1 is MNHEY and CDR2 SMNVEV (reference sequence). The CDR3 is 14 amino acids. Written as DNA, the CDR3 is TGTGCCAGCAGTTTTACTCGACAGGGGCTAACCCAGTACTTC. Protein sequence: CASSFTRQGLTQYF.

This CDR3 reads CASSLAGSSYNEQFF. CDR3 nucleotides: TGTGCCAGCAGCTTAGCGGGGAGCTCCTACAATGAGCAGTTCTTC. The gene calls are TRBV7-3 and TRBJ2-1; maybe TRBD2 (6 bases). CDR3 length: 15 amino acids. Germline V gene data show CDR1 as SGHTA and CDR2 as FQGTGA. Trimming removed 2 bases from V and 0 bases from J, with 8 bases in between. Full variable domain (outside the CDR3, taken from reference TRBV7-3 and TRBJ2-1): GAGVSQTPSNKVTEKGKYVELRCDPISGHTALYWYRQSLGQGPEFLIYFQGTGAADDSGLPNDRFFAVRPEGSVSTLKIQRTERGDSAVYLCASSLAGSSYNEQFFGPGTRLTVL.

This chain joins TRBV27 and TRBJ1-2; 9 bases agree with TRBD1. V was pared by 3 bases and J by 7 bases, with 18 bases of the junction left unmatched. CDR1 is MNHEY, CDR2 SMNVEV, per germline (reference sequence). The CDR3 covers 18 residues. CDR3 protein: CASSFLGPTGGFSSGYTF. Written as DNA, the CDR3 is TGTGCCAGCAGTTTTCTGGGTCCGACAGGGGGGTTTAGTAGTGGCTACACCTTC.

The chain couples TRBV6-5 to TRBJ2-1; TRBD1 or TRBD2 may be the D gene (5 bases each). Germline CDR1 is MNHEY and CDR2 is SVGAGI. V was cut by 3 bases and J by 9 bases, with 18 bases left in between. The CDR3 extends over 15 amino acids. The CDR3 protein is CASSYGASRRPEQFF. The CDR3 region has the DNA TGTGCCAGCAGTTATGGGGCTAGCCGTCGTCCTGAGCAGTTCTTC.

The J gene is TRBJ2-1, the V gene TRBV11-2; tentatively, D is TRBD1 (5 bases). This CDR3 is built from 13 residues. The ends were cut back, 2 bases at V and 4 bases at J, with 6 bases in the middle. Germline V gene data show CDR1 as SGHAT and CDR2 as FQNNGV. The CDR3 sequence is CASSLTGYNEQFF. CDR3 coding DNA: TGTGCCAGCAGCTTAACAGGATACAATGAGCAGTTCTTC.

A word on this clone: The identical CDR3 is also encoded by other nucleotide sequences in the sample. V gene TRBV6-5 combines with J gene TRBJ1-1; D unclear. Trimming took off 0 bases at V and 0 bases at J, with 2 bases between the two ends. The V gene's germline CDR1 is MNHEY and CDR2 SVGAGI. CDR3 length equals 13 residues. CDR3 sequence reads: CASSYSMNTEAFF. The CDR3 DNA is TGTGCCAGCAGTTACTCAATGAACACTGAAGCTTTCTTT.

This clone was seen just once. The V call is TRBV18, the J call TRBJ1-1; D may be TRBD1 (5 bases). Germline V gene data show CDR1 as KGHSH and CDR2 as LQKENI. The CDR3 consists of 14 residues. Trimming removed 3 bases at V and 6 bases at J, with 14 bases between. CDR3 protein: CASSPVVGTPEAFF. For the CDR3, the DNA is TGTGCCAGCTCACCGGTGGTGGGGACCCCTGAAGCTTTCTTT.

The genes are TRBV7-9 and TRBJ2-1; D ambiguous. The germline V and J ends were trimmed by 0 bases and 2 bases, with 5 bases remaining between them. CDR3 length: 14 residues. CDR1 and CDR2 from the germline V gene are SEHNR and FQNEAQ (reference sequence). CDR3 in amino acids: CASSLASAYNEQFF. CDR3 DNA sequence: TGTGCCAGCAGCTTAGCTTCGGCCTACAATGAGCAGTTCTTC.

This rearrangement joins TRBV7-9 to TRBJ2-2; D unresolved. The V end was cut by 7 bases, the J end by 6 bases, with 3 bases between. The germline CDR1 and CDR2 sequences are SEHNR and FQNEAQ (reference sequence). The CDR3 covers 10 residues. CDR3 nucleotides: TGTGCCAGCATATCCGGGGAGCTGTTTTTT. Residues: CASISGELFF. Drawing the rest from reference TRBV7-9 and TRBJ2-2, the complete variable domain is DTGVSQNPRHKITKRGQNVTFRCDPISEHNRLYWYRQTLGQGPEFLTYFQNEAQLEKSRLLSDRFSAERPKGSFSTLEIQRTEQGDSAMYLCASISGELFFGEGSRLTVL.

Only one count was recorded for this clone. The V call is TRBV5-4, the J call TRBJ2-2; D uncertain. Germline CDR1 is SGHNT and CDR2 is YYREEE (reference sequence). The V end lost 4 bases, the J end lost 0 bases, and 4 bases lay between the germline ends. This CDR3 spans 13 amino acids. CDR3 residues: CASSLPNTGELFF. The CDR3 bases are TGTGCCAGCAGCCTACCGAACACCGGGGAGCTGTTTTTT. Looking up the rest from reference TRBV5-4 and TRBJ2-2 gives the full variable domain: ETGVTQSPTHLIKTRGQQVTLRCSSQSGHNTVSWYQQALGQGPQFIFQYYREEENGRGNFPPRFSGLQFPNYSSELNVNALELDDSALYLCASSLPNTGELFFGEGSRLTVL.

The chain employs TRBV20-1 and TRBJ2-1; D remains unclear. Trimming cost V 8 bases and J 5 bases, with 10 bases left between them. The CDR3 sequence is 11 residues long. The germline V gene encodes CDR1 DFQATT and CDR2 SNEGSKA (reference sequence). The CDR3 protein is CSPHFHNEQFF. The DNA of the CDR3 is TGCAGTCCGCATTTTCACAATGAGCAGTTCTTC.

The chain combines TRBV6-1 with TRBJ2-1; TRBD2 matches 8 bases. This CDR3 contains 14 residues. The V segment lost 6 bases and the J segment 4 bases; nucleotides outside the gene matches: 5. The germline V gene encodes CDR1 MNHNS and CDR2 SASEGT. DNA of the CDR3: TGTGCCAGCAGGGAGAGCGGGGGTTACAATGAGCAGTTCTTC. Translation: CASRESGGYNEQFF.

This chain joins TRBV5-6 and TRBJ1-5; D gene uncertain. V shed 1 base and J shed 3 bases, with 11 bases lying between them. The length of the CDR3 is 15 residues. Germline assignment: CDR1 SGHDT and CDR2 YYEEEE. The CDR3 sequence: CASSLYGRANQPQHF. The CDR3 coding sequence is TGTGCCAGCAGCTTGTACGGGAGGGCCAATCAGCCCCAGCATTTT.

The chain uses TRBV6-5 and TRBJ1-2, with a weak D call TRBD1 (5 bases). The length of the CDR3 is 13 residues. Trimming took 0 bases from V and 7 from J, leaving 9 bases between them. Germline-derived CDR1 and CDR2 are MNHEY and SVGAGI. Here the CDR3 reads CASSYSIRGGYTF. The CDR3 nucleotides are TGTGCCAGCAGTTACTCAATAAGGGGTGGCTACACCTTC.